This TCR beta chain was found in a study of blood T cell repertoires in COVID-19. Germline lookup yields CDR1 MNHEY and CDR2 SVGAGI. There are 12 residues in the CDR3. J gave up 4 bases and V 10 bases, and 6 bases lay outside the gene matches. Sequencing used immunoSEQ multiplex PCR; TCRdb keeps in-frame clones, though not all of them. The sample consists of about 150,000 clones, about 86% of them appearing once. This TCR was recovered from a man in his fifties who had recovered from COVID-19. J is TRBJ1-2 and V is TRBV6-5, with TRBD1 matching 7 bases. Sequenced input: PBMCs or T cells enriched from blood (not recorded which). CDR3 in DNA: TGTGCCACCACCGGGGACAGCTATGGCTACACCTTC. It encodes CATTGDSYGYTF.